The 22 T cell receptor beta chains reported below all come from one sample, sequenced in a study of regulatory T cells in long-lasting Graves disease. Arm-PCR of CDR3 regions and iRepertoire HTBI primers were the basis on which TCR beta libraries were built. Each CDR3 protein gets one entry after TCRdb re-called the multiplex PCR reads with MiXCR. In the table there are about 240,000 distinct CDR3 sequences, around 21% of which are singletons. Sample time point: newly diagnosed GD, antithyroid drugs for less than 3 months. PBMCs were the source of the RNA used for TCR sequencing. The specimen comprised peripheral blood mononuclear cells (PBMCs), sampled at new diagnosis, from a patient treated with antithyroid drugs. These receptors originate from a female donor with Graves disease.

This clonotype was detected a few times. This rearrangement joins TRBV24-1 to TRBJ2-3, with D possibly called TRBD1 or TRBD2 (5 bases each). The CDR3 length is 13 residues. The germline V gene has CDR1 KGHDR and CDR2 SFDVKD. V lost 8 bases, J lost 1 base, and 9 bases lay in between. CDR3: CATKQEGTDTQYF. The CDR3 coding sequence is TGTGCCACCAAACAGGAGGGCACAGATACGCAGTATTTT.

This sequence joins TRBV19 and TRBJ2-7, with 10 nucleotides matching TRBD2. The trim removed 6 bases at V and 5 bases at J, leaving 4 bases unmatched. This CDR3 is 13 amino acids long. CDR1 is LNHDA and CDR2 is SQIVND in the germline V gene (reference sequence). The CDR3 is CASRPSGSNEQYF. Written as DNA, the CDR3 is TGTGCCAGTAGACCTAGCGGGAGTAACGAGCAGTACTTC.

This clonotype was detected ten times or more. This chain connects TRBV7-2 to TRBJ2-3; tentatively, D is TRBD1 (6 bases). The CDR3 runs to 16 residues. CDR1 is SGHTA and CDR2 is FQGNSA in the germline V gene. Trimming stripped 3 bases from V and 1 base from J, with 14 bases between. In DNA form, the CDR3 reads TGTGCCAGCAGCTTTACGACAGGTGCGGGCACAGATACGCAGTATTTT. Residues: CASSFTTGAGTDTQYF.

This clonotype was recorded at least ten times. The chain joins TRBV6-2 or TRBV6-3 to TRBJ2-1; either TRBD1 or TRBD2 may fit D (5 bases each). V was cut by 3 bases and J by 6 bases, with 18 bases left in between. Germline V gives CDR1 MNHEY, CDR2 SVGEGT. CDR3 length: 16 residues. CDR3 coding DNA: TGTGCCAGCAGTTATGCTAGAAGCAGTGGGGGCAATGAGCAGTTCTTC. It translates to CASSYARSSGGNEQFF.

This chain joins TRBV19 and TRBJ2-4; D not certain. The CDR3 covers 11 residues. Germline V gene data show CDR1 as LNHDA and CDR2 as SQIVND (reference sequence). The germline V and J ends were trimmed by 3 bases and 6 bases, with 3 bases remaining between them. DNA for the CDR3: TGTGCCAGTAGTATTCGAAACATTCAGTACTTC. Protein product: CASSIRNIQYF. Drawing the rest from reference TRBV19 and TRBJ2-4, the complete variable domain is DGGITQSPKYLFRKEGQNVTLSCEQNLNHDAMYWYRQDPGQGLRLIYYSQIVNDFQKGDIAEGYSVSREKKESFPLTVTSAQKNPTAFYLCASSIRNIQYFGAGTRLSVL.

This clonotype appeared many times. The chain is built from TRBV20-1 and TRBJ2-4, with D possibly matching TRBD1 (6 bases). Per the germline V gene, CDR1 is DFQATT and CDR2 is SNEGSKA (reference sequence). The CDR3 loop spans 13 amino acids. The V end lost 3 bases, the J end lost 8 bases, and 14 bases lay between the germline ends. CDR3 coding DNA: TGCAGTGCTAGGGCCGGGACAAGAGACATTCAGTACTTC. Amino acid sequence: CSARAGTRDIQYF.

This clonotype was counted ten times or more. The chain carries TRBV7-2 and TRBJ2-1; D might be TRBD1 (5 bases). Germline CDR1 reads SGHTA; CDR2 reads FQGNSA. This CDR3 contains 13 residues. V was cut by 5 bases and J by 5 bases, with 10 bases left in between. CDR3 loop: CASSPRVDNEQFF. CDR3 coding DNA: TGTGCCAGCAGCCCCAGGGTAGACAATGAGCAGTTCTTC.

V and J are TRBV4-2 and TRBJ2-3; D ambiguous. Germline V gene lookup returns CDR1 LGHNA and CDR2 YNFKEQ. The germline V and J ends were trimmed by 4 bases and 5 bases, with 13 bases remaining between them. The CDR3 is 14 amino acids. CDR3 in DNA: TGTGCCAGCAGCCGAACGTTAGCACGAGATACGCAGTATTTT. Amino acid sequence: CASSRTLARDTQYF.

This sequence joins TRBV14 and TRBJ2-5; TRBD1 is a possible D gene (6 bases). V was pared by 4 bases and J by 5 bases, with 14 bases between. Germline V lookup: CDR1 SGHDN, CDR2 FVKESK. The CDR3 consists of 14 residues. The CDR3 loop is CASSLGGFMETQYF. The CDR3 DNA follows: TGTGCCAGCAGCCTAGGGGGATTTATGGAGACCCAGTACTTC.

This clonotype was detected many times. The rearrangement uses TRBV11-3 and TRBJ2-2; 7 bases are shared with TRBD1. J gave up 3 bases and V 5 bases, and 6 bases lay outside the gene matches. The CDR3 has 15 amino acids. The V gene's germline CDR1 is SGHNT and CDR2 YENEEA. CDR3 bases: TGTGCCAGCAGCCATGGGACAGATTACACCGGGGAGCTGTTTTTT. Translated: CASSHGTDYTGELFF.

This clonotype was recorded a few times. This sequence joins TRBV12-5 and TRBJ2-7; 7 nucleotides align to TRBD1. J gave up 3 bases and V 6 bases, and 17 bases lay outside the gene matches. This CDR3 has 17 amino acids. Germline V lookup: CDR1 LGHNT, CDR2 FRNRAP. CDR3: CASGVQGVGLPFYEQYF. CDR3 nucleotide sequence: TGTGCTAGTGGGGTTCAGGGGGTCGGGCTACCCTTCTACGAGCAGTACTTC.

The table lists this clonotype with many counts. This chain connects TRBV7-2 to TRBJ2-1; 11 nucleotides line up with TRBD2. Germline loops: CDR1 SGHTA, CDR2 FQGNSA. Germline trimming cut 5 bases from V and 0 bases from J; bases unmatched to any gene: 6. This CDR3 spans 17 amino acids. DNA for the CDR3: TGTGCCAGCAGCCTAGGGACTAGCGGTTACTCCTACAATGAGCAGTTCTTC. Residues: CASSLGTSGYSYNEQFF.

This clonotype has a count of ten or more. The chain employs TRBV19 and TRBJ2-7; no reliable D call. V lost 1 base and J lost 2, with 6 bases in between. Germline V gives CDR1 LNHDA, CDR2 SQIVND (reference sequence). The CDR3 is made up of 13 amino acids. CDR3 sequence reads: CASSIGPTYEQYF. The DNA for the CDR3 is TGTGCCAGTAGTATAGGACCAACCTACGAGCAGTACTTC.

This clonotype was seen more than once but under ten times. V usage is TRBV5-1 and J usage is TRBJ2-1; no definite D call. Germline lookup yields CDR1 SGHRS and CDR2 YFSETQ. The V end was cut by 0 bases, the J end by 10 bases, with 8 bases between. The length of the CDR3 is 12 residues. The CDR3 is CASSLARKEQFF. The CDR3 bases are TGCGCCAGCAGCTTGGCCCGCAAGGAGCAGTTCTTC. Drawing the rest from reference TRBV5-1 and TRBJ2-1, the complete variable domain is KAGVTQTPRYLIKTRGQQVTLSCSPISGHRSVSWYQQTPGQGLQFLFEYFSETQRNKGNFPGRFSGRQFSNSRSEMNVSTLELGDSALYLCASSLARKEQFFGPGTRLTVL.

This clonotype was detected ten times or more. This chain links TRBV7-2 with TRBJ2-1, with 13 bases identical to TRBD2. This CDR3 contains 16 residues. CDR1 and CDR2 from the germline V gene are SGHTA and FQGNSA. Trimming removed 0 bases from V and 9 bases from J; junction bases left unmatched: 5. The CDR3 spells CASSLAGLAGRREQFF. As DNA, the CDR3 is TGTGCCAGCAGCTTAGCGGGACTAGCGGGGAGGCGTGAGCAGTTCTTC.

This clonotype was counted many times. CDR3 in DNA: TGTGCCAGCAGAAAACAGGGGGCGTTTGGGGAAAAACTGTTTTTT. Residues: CASRKQGAFGEKLFF. The V gene is TRBV2, the J gene TRBJ1-4; 9 nucleotides align to TRBD1. The trim removed 6 bases at V and 8 bases at J, leaving 10 bases unmatched. Per the germline V gene, CDR1 is SNHLY and CDR2 is FYNNEI. This CDR3 contains 15 residues.

This clonotype was recorded at least ten times. V is TRBV7-2 and J is TRBJ1-3; D remains unclear. V was shortened by 2 bases and J by 2 bases, with 1 base between the two germline ends. Germline assignment: CDR1 SGHTA and CDR2 FQGNSA. The CDR3 spans 12 residues. For the CDR3, the DNA is TGTGCCAGCAGCTTAACTGGAAACACCATATATTTT. This translates into CASSLTGNTIYF.

The rearrangement uses TRBV5-4 and TRBJ2-3; unclear D gene. Germline V lookup: CDR1 SGHNT, CDR2 YYREEE (reference sequence). CDR3 length equals 14 residues. V was pared by 1 base and J by 2 bases, with 8 bases between. The CDR3 DNA reads TGTGCCAGCAGCTTGTTTACTGTCACAGATACGCAGTATTTT. Residues: CASSLFTVTDTQYF.

As to this clonotype: Just one base apart from a much larger clone, this may be a read error. The chain combines TRBV6-1 with TRBJ1-1; TRBD1 aligns across 7 bases. The CDR3 is 18 amino acids. J lost 0 bases, V lost 8 bases, and 18 bases had no gene match. Looked up from germline, CDR1 is MNHNS and CDR2 is SASEGT. CDR3: CASLHSFGQAEMNTEAFF. The CDR3 DNA reads TGTGCCAGCCTTCACTCCTTCGGACAGGCTGAAATGAACACTGAAGCTTTCTTT.

As to this clonotype: A much more abundant neighbour one base away suggests this may be a read error. The chain has TRBV6-5 and TRBJ2-1; D not certain. The CDR3 is made up of 14 amino acids. Germline V gene lookup returns CDR1 MNHEY and CDR2 SVGAGI. Trimming took off 1 base at V and 6 bases at J, with 10 bases between the two ends. CDR3 DNA sequence: TGTGCCAGCAGTTACTTGGCTAGTTGCAATGAGCAGTTCTTC. Translation: CASSYLASCNEQFF.

This clonotype was seen at least ten times. This chain connects TRBV20-1 to TRBJ1-1, with unresolved D. Germline V gene data show CDR1 as DFQATT and CDR2 as SNEGSKA (reference sequence). The V end lost 2 bases, the J end lost 0 bases, and 13 bases lay between the germline ends. The CDR3 runs to 15 residues. Here the CDR3 reads CSARPRVPMNTEAFF. In DNA, the CDR3 is TGCAGTGCTAGACCCCGGGTTCCGATGAACACTGAAGCTTTCTTT.

This clonotype was seen at least ten times. The chain recombines TRBV4-2 with TRBJ1-1, with 7 bases matching TRBD1. The CDR3 is made up of 15 amino acids. Per germline, CDR1 LGHNA and CDR2 YNFKEQ. The junction had 8 bases not matched to a gene; V was cut back by 3 bases and J by 4 bases. This CDR3 reads CASSQMEQGFTEAFF. The CDR3 region has the DNA TGTGCCAGCAGCCAGATGGAACAGGGGTTCACTGAAGCTTTCTTT.